This entry concerns a single T cell receptor beta chain. With random hexamers, about 0.45 to 1 ug RNA was reverse transcribed. Via MiXCR, TCRdb re-called the immunoSEQ multiplex PCR reads, giving one row per CDR3 protein. This table holds roughly 150,000 distinct CDR3 sequences, roughly 94% found once. Germline values: CDR1 SGHAT, CDR2 FQNNGV. V was pared by 4 bases and J by 3 bases, with 17 bases of the junction left unmatched. The CDR3 runs 19 residues. The authors carried out high-throughput sequencing of TCR beta. They applied it to CD8+ and CD4+ T cells obtained from blood. This sample is drawn from a study of CD8 T cells in Susac syndrome.

The source material was CD8+ T cells from PBMCs. The receptor was derived from a human donor with multiple sclerosis. This chain uses TRBV11-2 with TRBJ2-3; 9 bases align to TRBD2. CDR3 protein: CASSSPRSGGPSRTDTQYF. CDR3 coding DNA: TGTGCCAGCAGCTCCCCTAGAAGCGGGGGGCCCTCCCGGACAGATACGCAGTATTTT.